This TCR beta chain appears in the sequencing data of a study of blood T cell repertoires in COVID-19. Study-level information: Researchers got acute and convalescent COVID-19 samples from the United States, Italy and Spain. In each case, the material was cDNA or gDNA derived from T cells, B-cell-depleted T cells, or PBMCs.

Per the original methods: Researchers report that nucleated cell counts were estimated from reference gene primer amplification. Profiling relied on immunoSEQ multiplex PCR, and the TCRdb table lists in-frame clones only, not all of them. The DNA was the basis for D and trimming; V, J and clone size are from that table. The data hold 210,000 or so clones, with nearly 90% observed a single time. This CDR3 has 14 residues. The germline gives CDR1 LNHDA, CDR2 SQIVND (reference sequence). Notes on this clone: One end of the junction does not line up with germline, which may come from a read error.

Sequenced: peripheral blood. This clonotype originated in a woman aged 35 to 49 who had recovered from COVID-19. The J gene is TRBJ2-7, the V gene TRBV19; TRBD1 matches at 7 bases. The CDR3 loop is CASSLDRATYEQYF. The CDR3 DNA reads as TGTGCCAGTAGTTTAGACAGGGCGACCTACGAGCAGTACTTC. The variable domain in full, completed from reference TRBV19 and TRBJ2-7, reads DGGITQSPKYLFRKEGQNVTLSCEQNLNHDAMYWYRQDPGQGLRLIYYSQIVNDFQKGDIAEGYSVSREKKESFPLTVTSAQKNPTAFYLCASSLDRATYEQYFGPGTRLTVT.